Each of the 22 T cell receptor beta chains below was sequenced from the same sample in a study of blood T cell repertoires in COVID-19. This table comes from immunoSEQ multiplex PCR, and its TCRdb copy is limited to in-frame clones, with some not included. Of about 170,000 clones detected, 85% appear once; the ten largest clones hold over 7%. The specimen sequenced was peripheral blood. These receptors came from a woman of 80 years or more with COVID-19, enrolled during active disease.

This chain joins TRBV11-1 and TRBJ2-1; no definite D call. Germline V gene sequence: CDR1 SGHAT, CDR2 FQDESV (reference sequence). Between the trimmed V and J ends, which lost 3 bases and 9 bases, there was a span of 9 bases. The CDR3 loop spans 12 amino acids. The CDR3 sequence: CASSFLKVEQFF. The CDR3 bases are TGTGCCAGCAGCTTCCTAAAAGTTGAGCAGTTCTTC. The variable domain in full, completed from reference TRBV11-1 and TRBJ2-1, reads EAEVAQSPRYKITEKSQAVAFWCDPISGHATLYWYRQILGQGPELLVQFQDESVVDDSQLPKDRFSAERLKGVDSTLKIQPAELGDSAMYLCASSFLKVEQFFGPGTRLTVL.

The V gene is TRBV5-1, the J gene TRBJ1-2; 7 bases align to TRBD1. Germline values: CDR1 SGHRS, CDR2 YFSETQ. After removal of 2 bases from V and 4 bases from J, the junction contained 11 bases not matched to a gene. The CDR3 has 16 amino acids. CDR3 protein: CASSFGTALLPYGYTF. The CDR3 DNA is TGCGCCAGCAGCTTCGGGACAGCCCTACTACCCTATGGCTACACCTTC.

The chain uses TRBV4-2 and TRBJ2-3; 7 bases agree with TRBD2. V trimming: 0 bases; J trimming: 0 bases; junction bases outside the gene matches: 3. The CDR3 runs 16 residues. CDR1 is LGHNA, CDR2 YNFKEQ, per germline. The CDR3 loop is CASSQERLASTDTQYF. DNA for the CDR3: TGTGCCAGCAGCCAAGAGCGACTAGCTAGCACAGATACGCAGTATTTT.

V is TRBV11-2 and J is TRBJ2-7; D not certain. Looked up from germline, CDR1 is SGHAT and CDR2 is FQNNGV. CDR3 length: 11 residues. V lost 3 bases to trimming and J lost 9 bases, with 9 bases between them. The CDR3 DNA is TGTGCCAGCAGCTTGGTGGCTTGGCAGTACTTC. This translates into CASSLVAWQYF.

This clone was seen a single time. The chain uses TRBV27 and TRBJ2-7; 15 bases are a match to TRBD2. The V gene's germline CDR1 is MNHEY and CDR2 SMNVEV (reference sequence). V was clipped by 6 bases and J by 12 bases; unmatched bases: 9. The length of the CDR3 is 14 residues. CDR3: CASSPGTSGRRGYF. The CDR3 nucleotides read TGTGCCAGCAGCCCTGGGACTAGCGGGAGGAGGGGGTACTTC.

The CDR3 spells CASSFEGRNYGYTF. The CDR3 bases are TGCGCCAGCAGCTTTGAGGGGAGGAACTATGGCTACACCTTC. This chain links TRBV5-1 with TRBJ1-2; tentatively, D is TRBD1 (5 bases). CDR1 and CDR2 from the germline V gene are SGHRS and YFSETQ. CDR3 length equals 14 residues. Trimming shortened V by 2 bases and J by 2 bases, and 10 bases separated the two germline ends.

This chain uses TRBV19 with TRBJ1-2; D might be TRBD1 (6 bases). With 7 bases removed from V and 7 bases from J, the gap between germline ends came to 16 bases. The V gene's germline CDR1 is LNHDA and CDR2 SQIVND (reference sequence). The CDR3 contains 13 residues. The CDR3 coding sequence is TGTGCCAGTAACGGCCCCAGGGGTAGTGGCTACACCTTC. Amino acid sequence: CASNGPRGSGYTF.

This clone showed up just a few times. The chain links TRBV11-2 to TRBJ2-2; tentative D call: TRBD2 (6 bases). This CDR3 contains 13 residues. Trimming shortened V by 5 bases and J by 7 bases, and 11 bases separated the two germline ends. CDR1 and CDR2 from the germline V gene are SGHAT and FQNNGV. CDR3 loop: CASSSGWGGELFF. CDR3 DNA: TGTGCCAGCAGCAGCGGGTGGGGCGGGGAGCTGTTTTTT.

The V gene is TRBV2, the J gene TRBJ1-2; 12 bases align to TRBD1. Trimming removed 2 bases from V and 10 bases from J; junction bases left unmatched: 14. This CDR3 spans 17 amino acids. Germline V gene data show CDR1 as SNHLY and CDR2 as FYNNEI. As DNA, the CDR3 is TGTGCCAGCAGTGAATCACGGGACAGGGGGCCTACGAGGACCTACACCTTC. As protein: CASSESRDRGPTRTYTF.

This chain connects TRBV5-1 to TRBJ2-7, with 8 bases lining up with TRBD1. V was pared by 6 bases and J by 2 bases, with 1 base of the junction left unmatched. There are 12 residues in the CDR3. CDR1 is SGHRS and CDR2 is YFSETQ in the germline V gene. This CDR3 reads CASKGQAYEQYF. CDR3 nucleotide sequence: TGCGCCAGCAAGGGACAGGCCTACGAGCAGTACTTC.

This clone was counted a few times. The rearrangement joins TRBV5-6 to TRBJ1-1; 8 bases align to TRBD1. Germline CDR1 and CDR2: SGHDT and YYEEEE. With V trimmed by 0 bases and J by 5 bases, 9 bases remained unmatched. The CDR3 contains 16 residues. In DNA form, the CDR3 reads TGTGCCAGCAGCTTGGTCAGGGGGCGGTTTAGGACTGAAGCTTTCTTT. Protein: CASSLVRGRFRTEAFF. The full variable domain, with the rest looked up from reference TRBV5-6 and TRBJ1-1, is DAGVTQSPTHLIKTRGQQVTLRCSPKSGHDTVSWYQQALGQGPQFIFQYYEEEERQRGNFPDRFSGHQFPNYSSELNVNALLLGDSALYLCASSLVRGRFRTEAFFGQGTRLTVV.

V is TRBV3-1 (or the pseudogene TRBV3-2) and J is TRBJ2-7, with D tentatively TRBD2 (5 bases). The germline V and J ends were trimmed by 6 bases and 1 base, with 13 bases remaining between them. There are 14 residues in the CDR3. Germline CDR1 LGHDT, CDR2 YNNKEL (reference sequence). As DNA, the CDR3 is TGTGCCAGCAGTACTCGCGGGTATTCCTACGAGCAGTACTTC. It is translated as CASSTRGYSYEQYF.

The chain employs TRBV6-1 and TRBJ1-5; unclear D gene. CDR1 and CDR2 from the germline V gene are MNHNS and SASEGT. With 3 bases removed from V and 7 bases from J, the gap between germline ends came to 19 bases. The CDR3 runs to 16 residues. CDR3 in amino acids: CASSDGGGRVRQPQHF. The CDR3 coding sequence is TGTGCCAGCAGTGACGGAGGAGGTCGGGTAAGGCAGCCCCAGCATTTT.

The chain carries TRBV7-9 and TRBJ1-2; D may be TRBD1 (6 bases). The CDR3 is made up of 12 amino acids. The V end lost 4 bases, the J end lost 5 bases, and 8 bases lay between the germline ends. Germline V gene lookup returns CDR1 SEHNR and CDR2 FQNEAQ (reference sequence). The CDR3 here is CASSWTDYGYTF. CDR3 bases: TGTGCCAGCAGCTGGACAGATTATGGCTACACCTTC.

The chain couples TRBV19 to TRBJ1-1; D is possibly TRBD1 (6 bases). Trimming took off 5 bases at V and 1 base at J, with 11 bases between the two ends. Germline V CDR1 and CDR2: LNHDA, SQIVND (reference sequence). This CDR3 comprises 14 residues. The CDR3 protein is CASSQLGGNTEAFF. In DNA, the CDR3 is TGTGCCAGTAGTCAACTAGGGGGGAACACTGAAGCTTTCTTT.

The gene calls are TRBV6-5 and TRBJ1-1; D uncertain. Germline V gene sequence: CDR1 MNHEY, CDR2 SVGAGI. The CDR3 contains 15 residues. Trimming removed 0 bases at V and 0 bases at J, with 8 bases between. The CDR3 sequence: CASSYSQFMNTEAFF. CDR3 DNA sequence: TGTGCCAGCAGTTACTCGCAGTTCATGAACACTGAAGCTTTCTTT.

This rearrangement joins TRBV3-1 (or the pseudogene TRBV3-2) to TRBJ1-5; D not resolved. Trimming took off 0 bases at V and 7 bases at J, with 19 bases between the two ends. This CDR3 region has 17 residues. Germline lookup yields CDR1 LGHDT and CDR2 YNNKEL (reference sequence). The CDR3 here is CASSQDVLGSYRQPQHF. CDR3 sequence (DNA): TGTGCCAGCAGCCAAGACGTTTTAGGGAGTTATCGGCAGCCCCAGCATTTT.

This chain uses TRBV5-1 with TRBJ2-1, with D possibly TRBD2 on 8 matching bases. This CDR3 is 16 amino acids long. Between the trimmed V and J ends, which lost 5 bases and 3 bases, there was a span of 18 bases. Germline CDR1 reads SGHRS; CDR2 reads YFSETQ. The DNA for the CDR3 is TGCGCCAGCAGAGACTTAGCGGGACAGTACTACAATGAGCAGTTCTTC. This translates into CASRDLAGQYYNEQFF. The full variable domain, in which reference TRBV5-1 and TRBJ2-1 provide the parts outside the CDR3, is KAGVTQTPRYLIKTRGQQVTLSCSPISGHRSVSWYQQTPGQGLQFLFEYFSETQRNKGNFPGRFSGRQFSNSRSEMNVSTLELGDSALYLCASRDLAGQYYNEQFFGPGTRLTVL.

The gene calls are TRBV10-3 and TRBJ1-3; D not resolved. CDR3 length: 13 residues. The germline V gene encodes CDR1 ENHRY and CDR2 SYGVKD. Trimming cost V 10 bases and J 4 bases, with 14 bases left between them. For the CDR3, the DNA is TGTGCCACCGGACGGGAGGGCGGAAACACCATATATTTT. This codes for CATGREGGNTIYF.

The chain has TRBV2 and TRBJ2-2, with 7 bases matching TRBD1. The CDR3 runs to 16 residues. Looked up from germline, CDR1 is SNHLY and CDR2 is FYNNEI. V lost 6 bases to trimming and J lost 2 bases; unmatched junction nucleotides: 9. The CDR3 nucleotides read TGTGCCAGCAGGGTACGGACAGGTGCAAACACCGGGGAGCTGTTTTTT. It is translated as CASRVRTGANTGELFF.

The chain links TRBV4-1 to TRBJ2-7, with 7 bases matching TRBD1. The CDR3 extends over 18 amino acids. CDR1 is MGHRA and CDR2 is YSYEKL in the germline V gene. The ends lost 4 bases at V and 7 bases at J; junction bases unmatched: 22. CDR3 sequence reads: CASSPSGPTGGPGGEQYF. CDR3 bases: TGCGCCAGCAGCCCATCAGGGCCGACGGGCGGCCCAGGGGGAGAGCAGTACTTC.

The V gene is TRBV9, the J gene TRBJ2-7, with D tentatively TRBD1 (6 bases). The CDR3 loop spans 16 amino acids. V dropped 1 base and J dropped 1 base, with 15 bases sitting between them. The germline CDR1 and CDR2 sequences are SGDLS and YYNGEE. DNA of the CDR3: TGTGCCAGCAGCGTAAACCGGGACACCAATTCCTACGAGCAGTACTTC. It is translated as CASSVNRDTNSYEQYF.